The rows below give T cell receptor beta chains drawn from one sample of a study of PD-1 blockade in mismatch repair-deficient tumors. The method was immunoSEQ multiplex PCR; TCRdb's version includes in-frame clones alone and lacks a portion of them. The table has about 15,000 clones, 86% seen once. The antigens for these receptors are not known. Sequencing was performed on cells cultured in vitro, taken from a patient treated with pembrolizumab. Receptors originate from an adult with mismatch repair-deficient cancer. Each CDR3 is given with its conserved first and last residue.

j_call v_call cdr3_aa
TRBJ2-5 TRBV27 CASSLSFGVQETQYF
TRBJ2-7 TRBV11-2 CASSLFSGLTYEQYF
TRBJ2-1 TRBV7-9 CASNWVAGVNEQFF
TRBJ1-5 TRBV30 CAWSLSGTGRQPQHF
TRBJ1-2 TRBV27 CASSRQALYGYTF
TRBJ2-5 TRBV7-2 CASSLGGTGETQYF
TRBJ1-1 TRBV7-8 CASSLFGNTEAFF
TRBJ2-1 TRBV10-3 CAISESQDGNEQFF
TRBJ1-1 TRBV28 CASSLWVGGDTEAFF
TRBJ2-1 TRBV27 CASSLAGEGYNEQFF
TRBJ2-7 TRBV19 CASSIISGNEQYF
TRBJ1-6 TRBV9 CASSLSSRDSPLHF
TRBJ1-5 TRBV9 CASSRQGGDQPQHF
TRBJ1-4 TRBV6-5 CASSSQGRGNEKLFF
TRBJ2-7 TRBV19 CASSIVGTGLYEQYF
TRBJ2-7 TRBV30 CASTWWGHSYEQYF
TRBJ1-2 TRBV6-1 CASSEQGNVDGYTF
TRBJ2-7 TRBV18 CASSIHPPSVTTGDEQYF
TRBJ1-4 TRBV6-5 CASSPTTTNEKLFF
TRBJ2-1 TRBV30 CAWSGQRNYNEQFF
TRBJ1-5 TRBV7-3 CASSSLRQGSNQPQHF
TRBJ1-1 TRBV7-2 CASSLTVDTEAFF
TRBJ2-1 TRBV27 CASSRENSYNEQFF
TRBJ2-7 TRBV27 CASSATGDGSYEQYF
TRBJ2-7 TRBV13 CASSSGGRRREQYF
TRBJ1-2 TRBV30 CAWSVHGGYTF
TRBJ2-7 TRBV6-1 CASSEVSYRYEQYF
TRBJ2-5 TRBV7-7 CASSPHLGQGETQYF
TRBJ1-4 TRBV5-1 CASSRDRELEKLFF
TRBJ2-2 TRBV2 CASSESSVGGELFF
TRBJ2-3 TRBV4-2 CASSRAGTSGDGSTDTQYF
TRBJ1-1 TRBV5-1 CASSQTQGDTEAFF
TRBJ1-6 TRBV19 CASSIDLRVPSPLHF
TRBJ1-1 TRBV27 CASSIRTAMNTEAFF
TRBJ2-5 TRBV30 CAWTPGAQETQYF
TRBJ1-3 TRBV5-1 CASSFGTYSGNTIYF
TRBJ1-1 TRBV6-5 CASSYSDGGNTEAFF